What follows are 16 T cell receptor beta chains derived from one specimen sequenced in a study of cytomegalovirus exposure and HLA in healthy donors. The PCR had 60 Vbeta and 13 Jbeta primers. Sequencing was performed with immunoSEQ multiplex PCR; in TCRdb, only in-frame clones are kept and a portion is missing. The sample shows roughly 140,000 clones, 84% of them seen only once. The sample was PBMCs. These receptors all stem from a boy under 10 years old in good health and CMV-seronegative.

This rearrangement joins TRBV4-3 to TRBJ2-3, with 8 positions matching TRBD2. The junction had 11 bases not matched to a gene; V was cut back by 3 bases and J by 0 bases. This CDR3 contains 18 residues. From germline, CDR1 is LGHNA and CDR2 YSLEER. The CDR3 here is CASSHTPAGGGSTDTQYF. DNA of the CDR3: TGCGCCAGCAGCCACACCCCCGCGGGGGGAGGGAGCACAGATACGCAGTATTTT.

V is TRBV7-2 and J is TRBJ2-7; 8 bases are a match to TRBD2. V lost 1 base, J lost 9 bases, and 11 bases stayed unmatched. Germline V gives CDR1 SGHTA, CDR2 FQGNSA. The CDR3 loop spans 15 amino acids. CDR3 coding DNA: TGTGCCAGCAGCTTAGAGGGAGCGGGAGCCTTTGCGCAGTACTTC. This sequence encodes CASSLEGAGAFAQYF.

The count of this clone is one. At one end the junction does not follow the germline gene, possibly because of a read error. The same CDR3 also results from other DNA sequences found in this sample. This chain links TRBV25-1 with TRBJ1-1, with D maybe TRBD1 (5 bases). The V gene's germline CDR1 is MGHDK and CDR2 SYGVNS. CDR3 length equals 11 residues. The CDR3 sequence: CASSNGAEAFF. The DNA for the CDR3 is TGCGCCAGCAGTAATGGGGCCGAAGCTTTCTTT.

The V call is TRBV7-2, the J call TRBJ2-4; 9 positions match TRBD2. The germline V gene encodes CDR1 SGHTA and CDR2 FQGNSA. With 2 bases clipped from V and 1 base from J, the junction kept 12 bases outside the gene matches. The CDR3 contains 19 residues. As DNA, the CDR3 is TGTGCCAGCAGCTTATTAGCTAGCGGGAAGCTTGGTGCCAAAAACATTCAGTACTTC. Translating it yields CASSLLASGKLGAKNIQYF. The full variable domain, completed using reference TRBV7-2 and TRBJ2-4, is GAGVSQSPSNKVTEKGKDVELRCDPISGHTALYWYRQSLGQGLEFLIYFQGNSAPDKSGLPSDRFSAERTGGSVSTLTIQRTQQEDSAVYLCASSLLASGKLGAKNIQYFGAGTRLSVL.

The V and J genes are TRBV7-9 and TRBJ2-7, with 7 nucleotides matching TRBD1. CDR1 is SEHNR, CDR2 FQNEAQ, per germline (reference sequence). The CDR3 length is 14 residues. V trimming: 5 bases; J trimming: 7 bases; junction bases outside the gene matches: 11. CDR3 sequence: CASSTGTQGREQYF. CDR3 DNA: TGTGCCAGCAGCACCGGCACACAGGGGCGGGAGCAGTACTTC.

The CDR3, as DNA: TGTGCCAGCAGTTACTTCGAGGCAGGGGCAGCTGAAGCTTTCTTT. Translation: CASSYFEAGAAEAFF. The chain carries TRBV6-5 and TRBJ1-1, with a possible D match to TRBD1 (6 bases). Trimming cost V 1 base and J 6 bases, with 15 bases left between them. Germline V gene lookup returns CDR1 MNHEY and CDR2 SVGAGI. This CDR3 has 15 amino acids.

This clone was seen a single time. The rearrangement uses TRBV29-1 and TRBJ1-1; 8 positions match TRBD1. The junction had 11 bases not matched to a gene; V was cut back by 6 bases and J by 11 bases. Per the germline V gene, CDR1 is SQVTM and CDR2 is ANQGSEA. The CDR3 loop spans 12 amino acids. This CDR3 reads CSVGGTGAGAFF. The DNA for the CDR3 is TGCAGCGTCGGGGGGACAGGTGCCGGGGCTTTCTTT.

The chain uses TRBV7-6 and TRBJ1-4; D ambiguous. The V end was cut by 6 bases, the J end by 6 bases, with 11 bases between. The CDR3 covers 13 residues. Germline loops: CDR1 SGHVS, CDR2 FNYEAQ. CDR3 coding DNA: TGTGCCAGCAGACCGGGAGCCCATGAAAAACTGTTTTTT. Its protein product is CASRPGAHEKLFF.

V and J are TRBV6-1 and TRBJ1-6; D is ambiguous. V was clipped by 2 bases and J by 10 bases, with 12 bases between them. Germline V gene sequence: CDR1 MNHNS, CDR2 SASEGT. The CDR3 is made up of 14 amino acids. In DNA form, the CDR3 reads TGTGCCAGCAGTGAATCCGCGGAGATGTCACCCCTCCACTTT. Translated: CASSESAEMSPLHF.

The chain joins TRBV27 to TRBJ2-1; 7 nucleotides agree with TRBD2. CDR1 and CDR2 (germline): MNHEY, SMNVEV (reference sequence). The CDR3 covers 13 residues. V lost 3 bases, J lost 15 bases, and 11 bases stayed unmatched. CDR3 DNA: TGTGCCAGCAGTTTTAGGCCGCGGGGGTTTGGGTTCTTC. Translated: CASSFRPRGFGFF.

The chain is built from TRBV7-9 and TRBJ2-1; D ambiguous. The V and J ends lost 2 bases and 3 bases respectively, with 20 bases between them. Germline lookup yields CDR1 SEHNR and CDR2 FQNEAQ (reference sequence). The CDR3 length is 18 residues. CDR3 protein: CASSLPFSRSRSYNEQFF. DNA for the CDR3: TGTGCCAGCAGCTTACCTTTTTCCCGGAGTAGGAGCTACAATGAGCAGTTCTTC.

The gene calls are TRBV7-9 and TRBJ2-5; 8 bases align to TRBD1. The J call may be faulty, since TRBJ2-7 better matches the DNA end. Germline CDR1 and CDR2: SEHNR and FQNEAQ (reference sequence). This CDR3 spans 14 amino acids. The DNA for the CDR3 is TGTGCCAGCAGCCGCTGGGGACAGGTCTACGAGCAGTACTTC. It specifies CASSRWGQVYEQYF.

This rearrangement joins TRBV9 to TRBJ2-7, with 10 bases that match TRBD1. The germline V gene encodes CDR1 SGDLS and CDR2 YYNGEE. With 0 bases clipped from V and 5 bases from J, the junction kept 2 bases outside the gene matches. The CDR3 loop spans 14 amino acids. The CDR3 sequence: CASSVEGTGDEQYF. The DNA of the CDR3 is TGTGCCAGCAGCGTAGAAGGGACAGGGGACGAGCAGTACTTC.

The V and J genes are TRBV5-5 and TRBJ2-2; a possible D gene is TRBD2 (5 bases). This CDR3 is 15 amino acids long. Germline CDR1 and CDR2: SGHKS and YYEKEE (reference sequence). Trimming took off 3 bases at V and 6 bases at J, with 15 bases between the two ends. In DNA, the CDR3 is TGTGCCAGCAGCTACCGGGCCCGGAGGCCCGGGGAGCTGTTTTTT. Its protein product is CASSYRARRPGELFF.

This chain connects TRBV7-2 to TRBJ1-1; D is perhaps TRBD1 (6 bases). V dropped 1 base and J dropped 10 bases, with 13 bases sitting between them. The CDR3 has 13 residues. Germline CDR1 is SGHTA and CDR2 is FQGNSA. The CDR3 nucleotides read TGTGCCAGCAGCTTAGAAGGGGGAATGGGAGCTTTCTTT. Encoded protein: CASSLEGGMGAFF.

A single count supports this clone. The chain couples TRBV7-2 to TRBJ2-7; D unclear. V shed 7 bases and J shed 4 bases, with 17 bases lying between them. The CDR3 is made up of 14 amino acids. Germline CDR1 SGHTA, CDR2 FQGNSA. Here the CDR3 reads CASTPKYGAYEQYF. For the CDR3, the DNA is TGTGCCAGCACGCCCAAATACGGTGCTTACGAGCAGTACTTC.